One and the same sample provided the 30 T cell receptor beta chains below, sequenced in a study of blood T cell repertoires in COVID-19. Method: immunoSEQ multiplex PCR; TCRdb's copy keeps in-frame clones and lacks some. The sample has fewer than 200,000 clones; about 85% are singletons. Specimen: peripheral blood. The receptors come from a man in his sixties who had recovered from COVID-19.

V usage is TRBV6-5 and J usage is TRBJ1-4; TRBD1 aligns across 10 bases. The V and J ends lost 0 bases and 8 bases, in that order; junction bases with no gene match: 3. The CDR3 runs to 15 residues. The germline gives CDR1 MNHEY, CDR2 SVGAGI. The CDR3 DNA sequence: TGTGCCAGCAGTTACTCGGGGACAGGGGAAGAAAAACTGTTTTTT. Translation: CASSYSGTGEEKLFF.

DNA for the CDR3: TGTGCCAGTAGTATAGAGGGGGCCGCGAGGGGAATTGGGGATCAGCCCCAGCATTTT. Encoded protein: CASSIEGAARGIGDQPQHF. This chain links TRBV19 with TRBJ1-5, with a possible D match to TRBD1 (6 bases). The CDR3 contains 19 residues. Germline V gene data show CDR1 as LNHDA and CDR2 as SQIVND (reference sequence). The V gene lost 0 bases and the J gene lost 5 bases, with 23 bases spanning the gap. The entire variable domain, with the rest obtained from reference TRBV19 and TRBJ1-5, is as follows: DGGITQSPKYLFRKEGQNVTLSCEQNLNHDAMYWYRQDPGQGLRLIYYSQIVNDFQKGDIAEGYSVSREKKESFPLTVTSAQKNPTAFYLCASSIEGAARGIGDQPQHFGDGTRLSIL.

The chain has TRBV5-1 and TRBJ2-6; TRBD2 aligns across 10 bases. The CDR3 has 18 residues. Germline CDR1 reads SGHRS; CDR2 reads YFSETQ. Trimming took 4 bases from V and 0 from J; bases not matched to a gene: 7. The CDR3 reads CASSPTGLANSGANVLTF. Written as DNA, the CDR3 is TGCGCCAGCAGCCCTACGGGACTAGCGAACTCTGGGGCCAACGTCCTGACTTTC.

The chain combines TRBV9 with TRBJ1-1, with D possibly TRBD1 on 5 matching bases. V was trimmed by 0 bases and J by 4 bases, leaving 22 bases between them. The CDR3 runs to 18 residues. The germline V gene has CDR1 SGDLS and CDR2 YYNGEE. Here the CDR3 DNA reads TGTGCCAGCAGCGTAGAAGAGCAGGGAGGCGTAGTGGTCACTGAAGCTTTCTTT. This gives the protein CASSVEEQGGVVVTEAFF.

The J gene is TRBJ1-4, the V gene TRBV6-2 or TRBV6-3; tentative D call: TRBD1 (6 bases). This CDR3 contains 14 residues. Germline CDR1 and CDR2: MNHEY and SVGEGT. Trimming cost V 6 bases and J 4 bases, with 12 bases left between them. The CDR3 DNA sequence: TGTGCCAGCAGCCCGACAGGATTTAATGAAAAACTGTTTTTT. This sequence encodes CASSPTGFNEKLFF.

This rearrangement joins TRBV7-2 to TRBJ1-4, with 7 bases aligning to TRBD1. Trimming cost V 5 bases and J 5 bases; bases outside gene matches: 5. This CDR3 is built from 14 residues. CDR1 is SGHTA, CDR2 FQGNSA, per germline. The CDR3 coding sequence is TGTGCCAGCAGCCGGGACAGCTTGAATGAAAAACTGTTTTTT. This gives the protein CASSRDSLNEKLFF.

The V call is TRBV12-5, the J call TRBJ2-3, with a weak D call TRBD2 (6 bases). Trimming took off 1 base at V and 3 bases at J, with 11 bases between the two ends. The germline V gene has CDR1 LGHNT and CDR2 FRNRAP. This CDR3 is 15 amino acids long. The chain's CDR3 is CASGLGGGETDTQYF. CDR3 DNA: TGTGCTAGTGGTTTGGGGGGCGGGGAGACAGATACGCAGTATTTT.

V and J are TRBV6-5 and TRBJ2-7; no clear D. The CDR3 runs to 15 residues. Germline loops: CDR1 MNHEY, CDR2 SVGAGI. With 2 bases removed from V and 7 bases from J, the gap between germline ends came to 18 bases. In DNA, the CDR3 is TGTGCCAGCAGTTACGGGTCCGCTACCATACTAGAGCAGTACTTC. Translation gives CASSYGSATILEQYF.

CDR3 bases: TGTGCCAGCAGCTTAGGGCCCGGGGCGGGGGCCAAAAACATTCAGTACTTC. This gives the protein CASSLGPGAGAKNIQYF. This sequence joins TRBV7-6 and TRBJ2-4, with D maybe TRBD2 (6 bases). This CDR3 region has 17 residues. Germline CDR1 and CDR2: SGHVS and FNYEAQ. V shed 1 base and J shed 1 base, with 14 bases lying between them.

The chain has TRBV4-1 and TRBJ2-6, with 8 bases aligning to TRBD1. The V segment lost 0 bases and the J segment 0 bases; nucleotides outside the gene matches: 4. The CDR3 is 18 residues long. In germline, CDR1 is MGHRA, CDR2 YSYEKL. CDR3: CASSQERTGRSGANVLTF. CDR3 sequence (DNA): TGCGCCAGCAGCCAAGAAAGGACAGGGCGCTCTGGGGCCAACGTCCTGACTTTC.

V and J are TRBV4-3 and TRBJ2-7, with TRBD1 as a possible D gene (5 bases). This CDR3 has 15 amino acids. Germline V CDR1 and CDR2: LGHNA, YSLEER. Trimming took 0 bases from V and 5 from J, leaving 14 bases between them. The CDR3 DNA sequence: TGCGCCAGCAGCCAAGATACCGGCAGGGTCAACGAGCAGTACTTC. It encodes CASSQDTGRVNEQYF.

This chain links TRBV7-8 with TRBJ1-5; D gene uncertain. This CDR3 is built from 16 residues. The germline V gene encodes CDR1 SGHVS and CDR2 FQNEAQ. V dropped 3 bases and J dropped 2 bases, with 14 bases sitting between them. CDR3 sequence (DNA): TGTGCCAGCAGCTTTCAGTGGCTAGGAGGCAATCAGCCCCAGCATTTT. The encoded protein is CASSFQWLGGNQPQHF.

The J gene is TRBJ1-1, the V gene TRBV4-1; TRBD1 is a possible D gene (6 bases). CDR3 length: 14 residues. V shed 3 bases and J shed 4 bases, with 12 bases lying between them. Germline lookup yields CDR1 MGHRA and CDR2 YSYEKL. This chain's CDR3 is CASSHPEQGTEAFF. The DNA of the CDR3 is TGCGCCAGCAGCCACCCCGAACAGGGCACTGAAGCTTTCTTT.

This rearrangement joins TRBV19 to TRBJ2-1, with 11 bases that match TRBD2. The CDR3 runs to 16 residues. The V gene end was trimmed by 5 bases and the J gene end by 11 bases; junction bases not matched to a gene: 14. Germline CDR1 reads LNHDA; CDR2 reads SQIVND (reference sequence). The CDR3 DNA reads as TGTGCCAGTAGTTCAACTAGCGGGGGAGACCTTATTAAGCAGTTCTTC. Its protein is CASSSTSGGDLIKQFF.

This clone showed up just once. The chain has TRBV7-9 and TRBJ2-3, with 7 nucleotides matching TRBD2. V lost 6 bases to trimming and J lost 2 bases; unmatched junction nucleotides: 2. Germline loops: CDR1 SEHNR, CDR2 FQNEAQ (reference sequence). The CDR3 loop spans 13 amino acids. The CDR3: CASRGGFTDTQYF. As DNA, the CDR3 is TGTGCCAGCAGGGGGGGGTTCACAGATACGCAGTATTTT. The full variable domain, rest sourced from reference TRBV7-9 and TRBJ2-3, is DTGVSQNPRHKITKRGQNVTFRCDPISEHNRLYWYRQTLGQGPEFLTYFQNEAQLEKSRLLSDRFSAERPKGSFSTLEIQRTEQGDSAMYLCASRGGFTDTQYFGPGTRLTVL.

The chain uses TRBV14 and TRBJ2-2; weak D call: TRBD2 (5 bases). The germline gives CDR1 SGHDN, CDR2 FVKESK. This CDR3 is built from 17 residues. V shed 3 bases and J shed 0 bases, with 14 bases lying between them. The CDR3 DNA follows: TGTGCCAGCAGCCATCGTCGGGATTCCTCGAACACCGGGGAGCTGTTTTTT. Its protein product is CASSHRRDSSNTGELFF. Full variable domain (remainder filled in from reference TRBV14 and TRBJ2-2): EAGVTQFPSHSVIEKGQTVTLRCDPISGHDNLYWYRRVMGKEIKFLLHFVKESKQDESGMPNNRFLAERTGGTYSTLKVQPAELEDSGVYFCASSHRRDSSNTGELFFGEGSRLTVL.

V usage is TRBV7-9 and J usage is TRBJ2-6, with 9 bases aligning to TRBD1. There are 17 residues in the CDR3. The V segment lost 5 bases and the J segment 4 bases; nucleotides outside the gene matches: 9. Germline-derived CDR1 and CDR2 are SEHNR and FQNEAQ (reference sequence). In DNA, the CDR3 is TGTGCCAGCAGCCGCGGGACAGGGTTAAGCGGGGCCAACGTCCTGACTTTC. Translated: CASSRGTGLSGANVLTF.

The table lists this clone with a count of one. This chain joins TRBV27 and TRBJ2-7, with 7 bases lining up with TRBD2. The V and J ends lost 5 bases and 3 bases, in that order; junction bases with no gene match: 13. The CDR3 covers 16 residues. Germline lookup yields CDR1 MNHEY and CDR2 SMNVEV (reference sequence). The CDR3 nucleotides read TGTGCCAGCAGTCTCCCCTGGGGACTAACGAACTACGAGCAGTACTTC. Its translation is CASSLPWGLTNYEQYF.

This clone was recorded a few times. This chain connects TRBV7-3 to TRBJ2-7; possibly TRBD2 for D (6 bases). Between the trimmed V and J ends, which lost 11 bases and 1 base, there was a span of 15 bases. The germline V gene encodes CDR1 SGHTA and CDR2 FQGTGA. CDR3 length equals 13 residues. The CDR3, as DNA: TGTGCCCGCAACTGGCGGGGATCCTACGAGCAGTACTTC. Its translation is CARNWRGSYEQYF.

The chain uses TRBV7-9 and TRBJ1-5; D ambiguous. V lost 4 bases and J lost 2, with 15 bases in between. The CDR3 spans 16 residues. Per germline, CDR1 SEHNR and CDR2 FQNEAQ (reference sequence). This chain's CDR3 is CASSSSGVSGNQPQHF. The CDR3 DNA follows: TGTGCCAGCAGCTCATCCGGAGTGTCCGGCAATCAGCCCCAGCATTTT.

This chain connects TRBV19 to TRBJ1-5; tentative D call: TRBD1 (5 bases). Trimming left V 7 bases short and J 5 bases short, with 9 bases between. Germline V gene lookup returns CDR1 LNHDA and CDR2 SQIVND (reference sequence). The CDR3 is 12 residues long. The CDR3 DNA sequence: TGTGCCAGTACCCCGACAGATCAGCCCCAGCATTTT. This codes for CASTPTDQPQHF. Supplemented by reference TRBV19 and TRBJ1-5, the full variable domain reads DGGITQSPKYLFRKEGQNVTLSCEQNLNHDAMYWYRQDPGQGLRLIYYSQIVNDFQKGDIAEGYSVSREKKESFPLTVTSAQKNPTAFYLCASTPTDQPQHFGDGTRLSIL.

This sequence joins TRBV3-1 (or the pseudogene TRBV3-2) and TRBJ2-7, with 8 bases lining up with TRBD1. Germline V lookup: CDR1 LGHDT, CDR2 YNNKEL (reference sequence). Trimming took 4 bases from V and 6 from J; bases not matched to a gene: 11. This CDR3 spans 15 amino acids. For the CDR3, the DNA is TGTGCCAGCAGCCGACCGGGACAGGACTTCTCCGAGCAGTACTTC. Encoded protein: CASSRPGQDFSEQYF.

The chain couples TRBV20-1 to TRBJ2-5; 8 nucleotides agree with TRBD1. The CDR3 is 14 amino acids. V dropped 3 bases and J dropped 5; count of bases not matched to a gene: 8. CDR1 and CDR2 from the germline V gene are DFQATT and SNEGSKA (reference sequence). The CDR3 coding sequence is TGCAGTGCTAGTGTAGGACAGGGATCGGAGACCCAGTACTTC. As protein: CSASVGQGSETQYF.

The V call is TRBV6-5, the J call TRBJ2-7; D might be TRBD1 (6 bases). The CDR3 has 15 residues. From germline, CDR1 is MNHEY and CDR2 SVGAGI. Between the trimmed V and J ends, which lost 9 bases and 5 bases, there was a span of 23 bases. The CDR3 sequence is CASSPRGQGSDEQYF. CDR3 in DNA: TGTGCCAGTTCTCCACGCGGGCAGGGGTCCGACGAGCAGTACTTC.

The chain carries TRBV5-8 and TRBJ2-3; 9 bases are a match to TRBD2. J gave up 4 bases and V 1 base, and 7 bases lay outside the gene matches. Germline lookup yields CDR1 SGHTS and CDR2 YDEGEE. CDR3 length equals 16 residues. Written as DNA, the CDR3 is TGTGCCAGCAGCTTGTCATTAGCGGGGGTCCCAGATACGCAGTATTTT. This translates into CASSLSLAGVPDTQYF. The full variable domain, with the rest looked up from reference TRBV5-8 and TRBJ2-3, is EAGVTQSPTHLIKTRGQQATLRCSPISGHTSVYWYQQALGLGLQFLLWYDEGEERNRGNFPPRFSGRQFPNYSSELNVNALELEDSALYLCASSLSLAGVPDTQYFGPGTRLTVL.

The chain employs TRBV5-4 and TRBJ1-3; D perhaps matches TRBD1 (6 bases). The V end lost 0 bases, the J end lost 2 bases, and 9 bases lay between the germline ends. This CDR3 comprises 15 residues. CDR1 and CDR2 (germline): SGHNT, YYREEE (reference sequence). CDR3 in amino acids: CASSLGAGAGNTIYF. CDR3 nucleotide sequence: TGTGCCAGCAGCTTGGGGGCAGGGGCTGGAAACACCATATATTTT. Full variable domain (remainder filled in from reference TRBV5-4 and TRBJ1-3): ETGVTQSPTHLIKTRGQQVTLRCSSQSGHNTVSWYQQALGQGPQFIFQYYREEENGRGNFPPRFSGLQFPNYSSELNVNALELDDSALYLCASSLGAGAGNTIYFGEGSWLTVV.

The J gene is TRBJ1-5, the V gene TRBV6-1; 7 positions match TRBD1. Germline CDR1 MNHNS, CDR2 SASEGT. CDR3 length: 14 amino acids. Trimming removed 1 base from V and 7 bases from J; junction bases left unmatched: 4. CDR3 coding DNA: TGTGCCAGCAGTGAAGGAACAGGGGTACAGCCCCAGCATTTT. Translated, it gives CASSEGTGVQPQHF.

CDR3 loop: CASSRVGNTIYF. The CDR3 DNA is TGTGCCAGCAGCCGAGTTGGAAACACCATATATTTT. The gene calls are TRBV3-1 (or the pseudogene TRBV3-2) and TRBJ1-3; D uncertain. The germline V gene has CDR1 LGHDT and CDR2 YNNKEL (reference sequence). Deletions cut 4 bases from V and 3 bases from J, with 4 bases between. The CDR3 contains 12 residues.

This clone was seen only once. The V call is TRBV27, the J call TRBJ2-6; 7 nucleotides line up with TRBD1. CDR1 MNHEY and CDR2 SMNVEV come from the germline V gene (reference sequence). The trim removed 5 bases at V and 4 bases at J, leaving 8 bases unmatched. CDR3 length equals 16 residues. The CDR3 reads CASSNDRAAGANVLTF. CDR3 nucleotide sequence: TGTGCCAGCAGTAACGACAGGGCGGCAGGGGCCAACGTCCTGACTTTC.

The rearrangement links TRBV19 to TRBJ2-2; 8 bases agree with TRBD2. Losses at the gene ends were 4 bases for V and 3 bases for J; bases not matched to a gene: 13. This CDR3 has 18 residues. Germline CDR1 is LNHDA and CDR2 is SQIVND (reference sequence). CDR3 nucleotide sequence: TGTGCCAGTAGTACAAGCGGGGGTTTACGGTGGGACACCGGGGAGCTGTTTTTT. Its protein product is CASSTSGGLRWDTGELFF.